This T cell receptor (beta chain) was documented in a study of T cell clonotyping in hematopoietic cell transplantation. Findings and caveats of the study: Graft donor and pretransplant recipient Inverse Simpson Index values predicted broader posttransplant TCR diversity. Pathologically expanded recipient clonotypes increased progressively from day 30 to day 180 as diversity fell. No sorting was done, leaving CD4 and CD8 contributions mixed. Few recipient clonotypes overlapped donors; over 95% were de novo at given depth.

From germline, CDR1 is MGHDK and CDR2 SYGVNS. J was trimmed by 1 base and V by 5 bases; bases with no gene match: 13. There are 17 residues in the CDR3. As concerns this clone: No antigen is known for it.

This table comes from immunoSEQ multiplex PCR, and its TCRdb copy is limited to in-frame clones, with some not included. The data hold about 27,000 clones, with about 94% observed a single time. Sample: peripheral blood mononuclear cells. The clonotype was recovered from a man aged 45-65 years in good health. Some clones in this sample may be carry-over from other donors' samples. The chain carries TRBV25-1 and TRBJ1-1, with 7 nucleotides matching TRBD1. The CDR3 protein is CASSRPPGQSANTEAFF. CDR3 bases: TGTGCCAGCAGTCGACCACCGGGACAGAGCGCGAACACTGAAGCTTTCTTT.